This TCR beta chain comes out of a study of blood T cells in healthy people across ages. This clonotype was observed a few times. Its antigen is unidentified. The use of a sample-barcoded 5' primer and a J-beta primer mix characterized a second PCR of roughly 6 to 11 cycles. TCRdb independently ran MiXCR on the 5' RACE reads; one entry per CDR3 protein. This repertoire shows about 1.4 million distinct CDR3 sequences, approximately 59% found once; its top ten account for 5.5% to 8%. Overall study results and limits: Unknown CMV status may confound age-related changes in expanded clones.

In terms of origin and age, donors were healthy Caucasian individuals from Russia aged roughly 6 to 100. The TCR was taken from a man between 18 and 35 years old in good health. Sequenced: blood.

The CDR3 nucleotides are TGTGCCAGCAGTGACCCGGGGGGGCCCTCGGGAACTGAAGCTTTCTTT. It yields the protein CASSDPGGPSGTEAFF. This chain links TRBV25-1 with TRBJ1-1; tentatively, D is TRBD1 (6 bases). The germline V gene encodes CDR1 MGHDK and CDR2 SYGVNS. The CDR3 sequence is 16 residues long. V lost 3 bases and J 5 bases, leaving 19 bases between the germline ends.